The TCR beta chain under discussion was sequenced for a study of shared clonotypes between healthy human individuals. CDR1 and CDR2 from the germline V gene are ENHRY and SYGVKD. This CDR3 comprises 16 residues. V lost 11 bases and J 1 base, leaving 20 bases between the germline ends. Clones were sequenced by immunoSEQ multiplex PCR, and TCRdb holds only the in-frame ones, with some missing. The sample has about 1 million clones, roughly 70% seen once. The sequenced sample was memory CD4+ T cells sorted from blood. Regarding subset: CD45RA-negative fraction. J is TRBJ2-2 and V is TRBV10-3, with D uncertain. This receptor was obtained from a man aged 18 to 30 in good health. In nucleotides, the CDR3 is TGTGCCGCCCGCCGGGCAGGAAGCCAGAACACCGGGGAGCTGTTTTTT. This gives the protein CAARRAGSQNTGELFF.